This T cell receptor (beta chain) was identified in a study of T cells after yellow fever vaccination. Study summary: In the case of low-cell-number fractions, SMART-Seq v4 Ultra Low Input was used for preparation. Points from the study as a whole: In post-booster samples, most primary-vaccination clones reappeared (approximately 95% CD4, roughly 88% CD8). Contamination by abundant bulk-population clonotypes could be present in FACS-sorted repertoires.

V dropped 10 bases and J dropped 2; count of bases not matched to a gene: 7. The CDR3 is 14 residues long. The V gene's germline CDR1 is MNHNS and CDR2 SASEGT. As for this clonotype: Its specificity is not known. This may be a read error, as it is one base from a much larger clone.

The study made its TCR cDNA through 5'RACE template switching. That step introduced a universal primer site along with UMIs. TCRdb ran MiXCR on the 5' RACE reads and lists one entry per CDR3 protein. Of about 400,000 distinct CDR3 sequences in the sample, 6.2% were seen once. The sequence came from a man aged 25-45 years who received the YFV17D yellow fever vaccine. Here the sequenced sample was PBMCs, taken 5 days after the yellow fever booster vaccination. This chain joins TRBV6-1 and TRBJ1-3, with TRBD1 identical over 8 bases. The CDR3 region is CATTADRAGNTIYF. CDR3 nucleotide sequence: TGTGCCACCACCGCGGACAGGGCTGGAAACACCATATATTTT.